This TCR beta chain was sequenced during a study of spatial heterogeneity in lung cancer. Study-level information: Donors were 55 to 75 untreated early-stage non-small cell lung cancer patients. Points from the study as a whole: The study found ubiquitous expanded tumor TCRs in blood more at resection than follow-up.

Single TCR cDNA molecules each had their own unique molecular identifier. In TCRdb, the 5' RACE reads were re-called with MiXCR into one record per CDR3 protein. The sample comprises around 98,000 distinct CDR3 sequences, roughly a fifth of which are singletons, and 20% to 25% rests with the top ten. The CDR3 covers 12 residues. Germline CDR1 reads SNHLY; CDR2 reads FYNNEI. As regards this clonotype: Its antigen is unidentified. One junction end does not reproduce the germline sequence, and a read error may be involved.

This sample's time point: blood at routine non-recurrence follow-up after resection. Without sorting, whole RNA was sequenced from tumor, nontumor lung or frozen PBMC. This rearrangement joins TRBV2 to TRBJ2-3; 7 nucleotides agree with TRBD1. The receptor was derived from a male donor with early-stage non-small cell lung cancer. Here the sequenced sample was PBMCs, taken at follow-up. The DNA of the CDR3 is TGTGCCTGCAGCATACAGGGGGATACGCAGTATTTT. Its translation is CACSIQGDTQYF.